This T cell receptor beta chain was profiled in a study of glioma-infiltrating T cells. Findings of the study overall: Tissue and blood shared very few CDR3 sequences. Gliomas, especially low-grade, showed above-expected tissue-blood divergence; non-neoplastic patients showed below.

The germline V gene has CDR1 LGHDT and CDR2 YNNKEL (reference sequence). Trimming pared 4 bases from V and 7 bases from J, leaving 23 bases between. This CDR3 has 17 amino acids. Ten or more counts support this clonotype. Its target is not known. TCR alpha and beta CDR3 regions were amplified from RNA using iRepertoire nested multiplex PCR. For one-step reverse transcription and amplification, roughly 95-450 ng of tissue mRNA or PBMC total RNA was used. TCRdb re-called the multiplex PCR reads through MiXCR, storing one row per CDR3 protein. Of roughly 100,000 distinct CDR3 sequences detected, approximately 28% appear once; the ten largest clones hold approximately 43%.

The genes are TRBV3-1 and TRBJ2-1; D could derive from TRBD1 or TRBD2 (5 bases each). Sequencing was carried out using glioma tissue, nonneoplastic brain tissue, or PBMCs (not recorded which). The receptor was derived from a human donor with low-grade glioma or glioblastoma, undergoing nonglioma brain surgery, or in good health (not recorded which). The CDR3 bases are TGTGCCAGCAGCCCAAGGTCCGGGACCCTCCGTAAAAATGAGCAGTTCTTC. Translated: CASSPRSGTLRKNEQFF.